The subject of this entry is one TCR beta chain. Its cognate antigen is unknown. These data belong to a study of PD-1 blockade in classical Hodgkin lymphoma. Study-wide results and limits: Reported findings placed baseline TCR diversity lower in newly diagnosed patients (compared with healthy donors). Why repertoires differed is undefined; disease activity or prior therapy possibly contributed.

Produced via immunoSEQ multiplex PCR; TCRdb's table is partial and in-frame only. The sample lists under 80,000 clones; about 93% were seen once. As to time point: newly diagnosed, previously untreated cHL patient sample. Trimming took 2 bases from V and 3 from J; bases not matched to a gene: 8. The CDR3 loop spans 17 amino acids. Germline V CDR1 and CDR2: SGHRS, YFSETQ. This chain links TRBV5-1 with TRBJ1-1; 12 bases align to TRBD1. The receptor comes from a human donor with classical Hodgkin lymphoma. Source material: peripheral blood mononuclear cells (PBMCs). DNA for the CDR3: TGCGCCAGCAGCTTTAGGGACAGGGGGCGCGGGGACACTGAAGCTTTCTTT. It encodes CASSFRDRGRGDTEAFF.